The TCR beta chain under discussion was sequenced for a study of cytomegalovirus exposure and HLA in healthy donors. The study's findings and limits: In vitro checks showed that three CMV-associated chains really do target CMV antigens. Sequencing likely caused a cluster of highly shared sequence variants.

CDR1 and CDR2 from the germline V gene are LNHDA and SQIVND (reference sequence). Unmatched junction bases numbered 7, after V lost 6 bases and J lost 6 bases. This CDR3 region has 14 residues. About this clone itself: The target antigen is unknown.

PCR employed 60 Vbeta and 13 Jbeta primers. The method was immunoSEQ multiplex PCR; TCRdb's version includes in-frame clones alone and lacks a portion of them. The sample lists around 130,000 clones; 75% to 85% were seen once. The source of this sequence is a man younger than 45 in good health and CMV-seronegative. The chain couples TRBV19 to TRBJ2-7; 11 bases are a match to TRBD2. What was sequenced was PBMCs. This chain's CDR3 is CASSNRGTSGEQYF. The CDR3 DNA sequence: TGTGCCAGTAGCAACCGCGGGACTAGCGGCGAGCAGTACTTC.